This T cell receptor beta chain is drawn from a study of identical twins. Unique molecular identifiers were present on the cDNA, and a universal primer site came from template switching. TCRdb reanalysed the 5' RACE reads using MiXCR and keeps one entry per CDR3 protein. The table shows around 340,000 distinct CDR3 sequences, with 9% to 15% occurring only once. There are 12 residues in the CDR3. Germline CDR1 is DFQATT and CDR2 is SNEGSKA (reference sequence). V shed 3 bases, J shed 7 bases, and the junction held 3 bases outside the gene matches. As for this clonotype: Its specificity is unknown.

Study-level findings and limits: Zero-insertion findings could be partly confounded by invariant cells (MAIT and iNKT cells). While abundant cord blood beta clonotypes carried fewer insertions, memory repertoires showed no such pattern. Cross-sectional statistics underpinned the conclusions; the same donors were not followed.

These sequences were also reported in another study, on yellow fever vaccine responses in identical twins.

Sequencing was performed on CD8+ T cells sorted from blood. This receptor was obtained from a woman under 30 in good health. The chain carries TRBV20-1 and TRBJ2-1; 7 bases fit TRBD2. For the CDR3, the DNA is TGCAGTGCTAGCGTCGGGGGGAATGAGCAGTTCTTC. Its protein is CSASVGGNEQFF.